The text below deals with one T cell receptor beta chain. Its antigen remains unidentified. These data belong to a study of Graves' ophthalmopathy and Graves' hyperthyroidism. Findings and caveats of the study: Ophthalmopathy was separated from stable hyperthyroidism by a 13-signature model with 87.88% sensitivity and 65% to 82% specificity. A majority of expanded thyroid clonotypes exceeding 0.001 frequency were likewise present in blood.

The CDR3 contains 17 residues. Germline V lookup: CDR1 SGHTA, CDR2 FQGNSA. With V trimmed by 5 bases and J by 4 bases, 9 bases remained unmatched. RNA transcripts yielded amplified TCR beta CDR3 regions. The library came from an HTBI-primed first-round RT-PCR and a second-round multiplex PCR. TCRdb redid the calling of the multiplex PCR reads with MiXCR, one entry per CDR3 protein. The table records 740,000 or so distinct CDR3 sequences, about 44% of them present only once. Lactation, pregnancy, uncontrolled infections and other autoimmune diseases were all grounds for excluding patients. The TCR sequence derives from an adult man with Graves' ophthalmopathy. Material for sequencing was peripheral blood. This chain joins TRBV7-2 and TRBJ2-5, with 14 bases lining up with TRBD2. Here the CDR3 reads CASSTRLAGGPGETQYF. The CDR3 coding sequence is TGTGCCAGCAGCACAAGACTAGCGGGAGGGCCGGGAGAGACCCAGTACTTC. The full variable domain, its missing parts supplied by reference TRBV7-2 and TRBJ2-5, is GAGVSQSPSNKVTEKGKDVELRCDPISGHTALYWYRQSLGQGLEFLIYFQGNSAPDKSGLPSDRFSAERTGGSVSTLTIQRTQQEDSAVYLCASSTRLAGGPGETQYFGPGTRLLVL.